The 4 T cell receptor beta chains below were found in one sample sequenced in a study of graft-versus-host responses after intestinal transplantation. No cognate antigen is known for these TCRs. TCRdb's table, derived via immunoSEQ multiplex PCR, lists solely in-frame clones and lacks some. The sample has 100,000 to 140,000 clones; 87% are singletons. The source was unstimulated CD4+ T cells sorted from spleen or lymph node cells, collected before transplant. The receptors here all came from a human donor who was the organ donor for an intestinal transplant.

This chain links TRBV7-6 with TRBJ1-5; no reliable D call. The CDR3 is 14 residues long. Per germline, CDR1 SGHVS and CDR2 FNYEAQ. The V gene lost 3 bases and the J gene lost 6 bases, with 12 bases spanning the gap. The CDR3, as DNA: TGTGCCAGCAGCTTTGGGGTTGGCGGTCAGCCCCAGCATTTT. Amino acid sequence: CASSFGVGGQPQHF.

The V call is TRBV6-1, the J call TRBJ1-1, with 7 positions matching TRBD1. The CDR3 runs 12 residues. Germline CDR1 is MNHNS and CDR2 is SASEGT. Germline trimming cut 6 bases from V and 5 bases from J; bases unmatched to any gene: 3. For the CDR3, the DNA is TGTGCCAGCAGCAGGGGGGTGACTGAAGCTTTCTTT. It yields the protein CASSRGVTEAFF.

The chain has TRBV7-9 and TRBJ2-5; D is perhaps TRBD1 (6 bases). Trimming took 10 bases from V and 1 from J, leaving 16 bases between them. Per the germline V gene, CDR1 is SEHNR and CDR2 is FQNEAQ (reference sequence). The CDR3 covers 14 residues. CDR3 in amino acids: CATPRWGLQETQYF. Written as DNA, the CDR3 is TGTGCCACTCCTCGCTGGGGGCTCCAAGAGACCCAGTACTTC. Looking up the rest from reference TRBV7-9 and TRBJ2-5 gives the full variable domain: DTGVSQNPRHKITKRGQNVTFRCDPISEHNRLYWYRQTLGQGPEFLTYFQNEAQLEKSRLLSDRFSAERPKGSFSTLEIQRTEQGDSAMYLCATPRWGLQETQYFGPGTRLLVL.

The chain carries TRBV11-3 and TRBJ2-5; 7 nucleotides align to TRBD2. Germline V CDR1 and CDR2: SGHNT, YENEEA. Trimming cost V 3 bases and J 4 bases; bases outside gene matches: 11. This CDR3 spans 16 amino acids. The CDR3 reads CASSLPLGGGGETQYF. DNA of the CDR3: TGTGCCAGCAGCTTGCCCCTCGGTGGGGGGGGAGAGACCCAGTACTTC.